This TCR beta chain stems from a study of CD8+ T cells in alopecia areata. V dropped 0 bases and J dropped 3 bases, with 14 bases sitting between them. CDR1 is SGHDT, CDR2 YYEEEE, per germline. The length of the CDR3 is 16 residues. Following extraction, RNA underwent reverse transcription to cDNA, which served as the sequencing template. Data came from immunoSEQ multiplex PCR; TCRdb stores just in-frame clones and leaves some out. This table has about 150,000 clones, roughly 48% appearing once. Material for sequencing was CD4+ T cells sorted from blood. The clonotype originates from a human donor with alopecia areata. The chain carries TRBV5-6 and TRBJ2-3, with D possibly matching TRBD2 (6 bases). CDR3 in amino acids: CASSLVGLERTDTQYF. The CDR3 region has the DNA TGTGCCAGCAGCTTGGTGGGACTGGAGAGAACAGATACGCAGTATTTT.